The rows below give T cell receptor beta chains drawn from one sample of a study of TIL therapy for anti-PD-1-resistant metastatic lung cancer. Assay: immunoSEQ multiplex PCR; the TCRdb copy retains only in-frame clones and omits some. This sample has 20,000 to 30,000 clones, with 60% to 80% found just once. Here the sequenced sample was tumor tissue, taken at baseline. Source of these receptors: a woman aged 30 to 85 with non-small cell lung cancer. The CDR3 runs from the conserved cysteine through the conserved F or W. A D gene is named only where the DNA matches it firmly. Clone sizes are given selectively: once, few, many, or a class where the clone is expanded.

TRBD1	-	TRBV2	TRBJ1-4	TGTGCCAGCAGTCCCGGGACAGGGTATGAAAAACTGTTTTTT	CASSPGTGYEKLFF
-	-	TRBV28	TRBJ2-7	TGTGCCAGCAGTTTACCCGGGACCAAGTCCTACGAGCAGTACTTC	CASSLPGTKSYEQYF
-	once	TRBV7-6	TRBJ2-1	TGTGCCAGCAGCATTGGTCTAGCGGAAAGGGGGGGCAATGAGCAGTTCTTC	CASSIGLAERGGNEQFF
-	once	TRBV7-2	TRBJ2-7	TGTGCCAGCAGCTCTGGCGACCTTATTGCCTACGAGCAGTACTTC	CASSSGDLIAYEQYF
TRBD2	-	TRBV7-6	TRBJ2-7	TGTGCCAGCAGCTTAGGGGGGGGAGGCGAGCAGTACTTC	CASSLGGGGEQYF
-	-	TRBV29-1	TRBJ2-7	TGCAGCGTTTTCGGCTGGTGGTTCGAGCAGTACTTC	CSVFGWWFEQYF
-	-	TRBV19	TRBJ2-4	TGTGCCAGTTTGGCCTACTACGGCGAAAACATTCAGTACTTC	CASLAYYGENIQYF
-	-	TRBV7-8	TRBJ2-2	TGTGCCAGCAGCCGAGTGTCGAACACCGGGGAGCTGTTTTTT	CASSRVSNTGELFF
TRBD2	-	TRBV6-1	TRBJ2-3	TGTGCCAGCAGTGAAGGACTAGCGGTTTACACAGATACGCAGTATTTT	CASSEGLAVYTDTQYF
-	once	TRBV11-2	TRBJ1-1	TGTGCCAGCAGCTTCGGGTACACTGAAGCTTTCTTT	CASSFGYTEAFF
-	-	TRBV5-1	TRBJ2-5	TGCGCCAGCAGATTAGACAACCAAGAGACCCAGTACTTC	CASRLDNQETQYF
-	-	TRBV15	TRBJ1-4	TGTGCCACCAGCAGGGAAATATTTTTTGGACAGACTGATAATGAAAAACTGTTTTTT	CATSREIFFGQTDNEKLFF
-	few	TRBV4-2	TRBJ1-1	TGTGCCAGCAGCCAAGCCAGCACGGCTTTCTTT	CASSQASTAFF
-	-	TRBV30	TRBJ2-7	TGTGCCTGGAGTGTCTCAGGTCATTACGAGCAGTACTTC	CAWSVSGHYEQYF
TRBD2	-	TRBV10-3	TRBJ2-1	TGTGCCATCAGCTCGGGACTAGCGGAGTACAATGAGCAGTTCTTC	CAISSGLAEYNEQFF
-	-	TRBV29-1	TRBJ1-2	TGCAGCGTTGACAGGGGCCCTGGCTACACCTTC	CSVDRGPGYTF
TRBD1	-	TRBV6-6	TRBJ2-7	TGTGCCAGCAGTAAGCCGGGACAGACCTACGAGCAGTACTTC	CASSKPGQTYEQYF
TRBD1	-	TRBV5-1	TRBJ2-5	TGCGCCAGCAGCACGGAACGGACAGGGAAACAAGAGACCCAGTACTTC	CASSTERTGKQETQYF
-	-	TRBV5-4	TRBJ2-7	TGTGCCAGCAGCTTGGGGGGGACCTCGACTCGTGAGCAGTACTTC	CASSLGGTSTREQYF
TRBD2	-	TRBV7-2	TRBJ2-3	TGTGCCAGCAGCGCACAGATTTGGCGGGAGTTATCAGATACGCAGTATTTT	CASSAQIWRELSDTQYF
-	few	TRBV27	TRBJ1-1	TGTGCCAGCAGTTCCGGACACAAGACTGAAGCTTTCTTT	CASSSGHKTEAFF
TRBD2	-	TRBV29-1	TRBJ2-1	TGCAGCGTTGGCGCGGGAGGGTCCGGGGGGCAGTTCTTC	CSVGAGGSGGQFF
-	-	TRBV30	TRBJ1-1	TGTGCCTGGAATAGTCAGGCGGGCGCTGAAGCTTTCTTT	CAWNSQAGAEAFF
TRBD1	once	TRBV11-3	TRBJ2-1	TGTGCCAGCAGCCTGGGACAGGGCGGGTACAATGAGCAGTTCTTC	CASSLGQGGYNEQFF
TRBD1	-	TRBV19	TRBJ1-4	TGTGCCAGTACCAGTTTCGACAGGGCGGGCGAAAAACTGTTTTTT	CASTSFDRAGEKLFF
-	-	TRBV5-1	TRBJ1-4	TGCGCCAGCAGCCCGGACAGTTTTGCTAATGAAAAACTGTTTTTT	CASSPDSFANEKLFF
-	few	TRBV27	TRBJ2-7	TGTGCCAGCAGTTTACAGCTGAATAGGCCCTACGAGCAGTACTTC	CASSLQLNRPYEQYF
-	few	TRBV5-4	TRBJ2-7	TGTGCCAGCAGCGCACCGGGACCCCCTTACGAGCAGTACTTC	CASSAPGPPYEQYF
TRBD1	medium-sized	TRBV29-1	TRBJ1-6	TGCAGCGTTGGGGACAGGGGTTCTGGTTCACCCCTCCACTTT	CSVGDRGSGSPLHF
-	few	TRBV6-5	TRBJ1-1	TGTGCCAGCAGTCAAGGGGGTAACACTGAAGCTTTCTTT	CASSQGGNTEAFF
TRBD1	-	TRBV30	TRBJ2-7	TGTGCCTGGAGTGTGGGACAGGCTAGATTGGGCGAGCAGTACTTC	CAWSVGQARLGEQYF
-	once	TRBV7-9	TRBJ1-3	TGTGCCAGCAGCCTCGGGACATCCTCTGGAAACACCATATATTTT	CASSLGTSSGNTIYF
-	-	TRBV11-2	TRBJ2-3	TGTGCCAGCAGCTTAGGAGAGGTTGCGGCAGATACGCAGTATTTT	CASSLGEVAADTQYF
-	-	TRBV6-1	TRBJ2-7	TGTGCCAGCAGTGTGGACGGGGCCTACGAGCAGTACTTC	CASSVDGAYEQYF
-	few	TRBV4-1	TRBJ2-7	TGCGCCAGCAGCCACCAGGGTGGACACGAGCAGTACTTC	CASSHQGGHEQYF
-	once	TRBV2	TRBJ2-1	TGTGCCAGCGACCGGGGGAATGAGCAGTTCTTC	CASDRGNEQFF
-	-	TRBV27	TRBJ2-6	TGTGCCAGCAGTTTATCATTCTCTGGGGCCAACGTCCTGACTTTC	CASSLSFSGANVLTF
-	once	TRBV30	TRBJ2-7	TGTGCCCCCTACGGGTGGGACTACGAGCAGTACTTC	CAPYGWDYEQYF
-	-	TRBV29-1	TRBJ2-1	TGCAGCGTTCTAGATCCCCTTGCTGAGCAGTTCTTC	CSVLDPLAEQFF
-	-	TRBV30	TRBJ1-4	TGTGCCTGGAGTGTAAAAGGGTCCGGTGAAAAACTGTTTTTT	CAWSVKGSGEKLFF
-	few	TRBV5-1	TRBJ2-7	TGCGCCAGCAGAAAGAGTCCCTACGAGCAGTACTTC	CASRKSPYEQYF
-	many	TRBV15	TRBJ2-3	TGTGCCACCAGCTCTGAGGCTAGTCTTGGGACGCAGTATTTT	CATSSEASLGTQYF
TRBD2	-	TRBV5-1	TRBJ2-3	TGCGCCAGCGCCACTAGCGGTGCCACAGATACGCAGTATTTT	CASATSGATDTQYF
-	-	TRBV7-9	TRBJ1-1	TGTGCCAGCAGCCTCCTTTCTACAGGAACTGAAGCTTTCTTT	CASSLLSTGTEAFF
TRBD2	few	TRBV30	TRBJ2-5	TGTGCCTGGTCTAGCGGGAAAGAGACCCAGTACTTC	CAWSSGKETQYF
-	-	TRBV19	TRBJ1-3	TGTGCCACGAGGCCCGTGGGACCTGGAAGCACCATATATTTT	CATRPVGPGSTIYF
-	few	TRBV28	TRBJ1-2	TGTGCCAGCAGCTCGACAGGAGATGGCTACACCTTC	CASSSTGDGYTF
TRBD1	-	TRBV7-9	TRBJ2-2	TGTGCCAGCAGCTTAGCGGCCCGGGACAGGAACACCGGGGAGCTGTTTTTT	CASSLAARDRNTGELFF
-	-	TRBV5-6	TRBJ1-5	TGTGCCAGCAGCTTGGGTCCGGGGGGCGGCAATCAGCCCCAGCATTTT	CASSLGPGGGNQPQHF
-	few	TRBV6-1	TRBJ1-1	TGTGCCAGCAGTGAAGGGCTGAACACTGAAGCTTTCTTT	CASSEGLNTEAFF
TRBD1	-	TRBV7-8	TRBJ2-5	TGTGCCAGCAGCCCCCGCCAGGGGGCAGGTGGAGAGACCCAGTACTTC	CASSPRQGAGGETQYF
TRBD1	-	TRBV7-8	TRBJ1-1	TGTGCCAGCAGCTTAGACAGGGGGAACACTGAAGCTTTCTTT	CASSLDRGNTEAFF
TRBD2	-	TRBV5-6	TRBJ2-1	TGTGCCAGCAGCATTCTAGCGGGATCTGAGCAGTTCTTC	CASSILAGSEQFF
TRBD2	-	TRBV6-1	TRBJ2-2	TGTGCCAGCAGTACTAGCGGGAGGCCCTCCGGGGAGCTGTTTTTT	CASSTSGRPSGELFF